This T cell receptor (beta chain) stems from a study of long-term antiretroviral therapy in people with HIV. Findings and limits, study-wide: Viral resistance, ART adherence and therapy changes all lacked available data. Spans of CDR3 length were tighter for HIV repertoires than for controls. Blood draws took place between 2004 and 2017 and possibly involved older ART regimens.

A v3.0 immunoSEQ assay was performed at survey level. The target of sequencing was about 40,000-55,000 T-cell genomes per sample. Clones were sequenced by immunoSEQ multiplex PCR, and TCRdb holds only the in-frame ones, with some missing. The sample consists of approximately 29,000 clones, 78% of them appearing once. This clone was counted between two and nine times. Its specificity is unknown. The sequenced sample was unsorted PBMCs, obtained 1.5 years before starting antiretroviral therapy. The clonotype originates from a man between 18 and 35 years old with HIV.

This CDR3 is CASSLALARGELFF. Here the CDR3 DNA reads TGTGCCAGCAGCTTAGCTTTGGCCCGGGGGGAGCTGTTTTTT. The chain combines TRBV7-2 with TRBJ2-2; no reliable D call. CDR3 length: 14 residues. V lost 0 bases and J 8 bases, leaving 10 bases between the germline ends. Germline CDR1 SGHTA, CDR2 FQGNSA. The full variable domain, rest sourced from reference TRBV7-2 and TRBJ2-2, is GAGVSQSPSNKVTEKGKDVELRCDPISGHTALYWYRQSLGQGLEFLIYFQGNSAPDKSGLPSDRFSAERTGGSVSTLTIQRTQQEDSAVYLCASSLALARGELFFGEGSRLTVL.